This TCR beta chain was sequenced during a study of CD4 and CD8 cells across lung adenocarcinoma regions. The patients had localized lung adenocarcinoma, a non-small cell subtype. Turning to this clonotype: The missing conserved phenylalanine or tryptophan at the end of this CDR3 makes a read error likely. The DNA is left out, because the CDR3 cannot be placed on it with certainty; the CDR3 is given as TCRdb lists it.

TCRdb passed the PCR reads through MiXCR, listing each CDR3 protein once. The sample holds roughly 10,000 distinct CDR3 sequences, around 42% seen once. Germline V CDR1 and CDR2: MGHDK, SYGVNS. From its first to its last residue, the CDR3 has 14 amino acids. The chain uses TRBV25-1 and TRBJ2-5; the table gives TRBD2 as D, unverified against the DNA. The sequencing sample was made of CD8+ T cells from the margin of a lung tumor. This clonotype was obtained from a male donor with lung adenocarcinoma. The CD4 and CD8 labels of this study may be unreliable. Here the CDR3 reads CARGLAGGQETQHL.